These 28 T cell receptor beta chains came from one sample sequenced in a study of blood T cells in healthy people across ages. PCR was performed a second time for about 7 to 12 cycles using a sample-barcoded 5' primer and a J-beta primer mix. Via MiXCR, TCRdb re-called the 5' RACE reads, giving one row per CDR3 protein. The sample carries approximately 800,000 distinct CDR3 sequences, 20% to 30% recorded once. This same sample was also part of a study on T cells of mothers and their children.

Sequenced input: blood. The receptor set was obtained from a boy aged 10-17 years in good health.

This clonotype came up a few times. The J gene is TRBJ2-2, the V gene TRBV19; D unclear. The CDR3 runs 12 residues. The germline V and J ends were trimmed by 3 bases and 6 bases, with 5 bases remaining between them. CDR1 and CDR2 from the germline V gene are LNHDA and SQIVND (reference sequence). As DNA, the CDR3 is TGTGCCAGTAGTATGTGGGCCGGGGAGCTGTTTTTT. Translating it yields CASSMWAGELFF.

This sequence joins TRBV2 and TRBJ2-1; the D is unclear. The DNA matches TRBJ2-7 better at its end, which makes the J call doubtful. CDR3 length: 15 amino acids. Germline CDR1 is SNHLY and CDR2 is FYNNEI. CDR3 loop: CASSDLGSGQYEQYF. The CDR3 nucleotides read TGTGCCAGCAGTGATCTCGGGTCGGGCCAATACGAGCAGTACTTC.

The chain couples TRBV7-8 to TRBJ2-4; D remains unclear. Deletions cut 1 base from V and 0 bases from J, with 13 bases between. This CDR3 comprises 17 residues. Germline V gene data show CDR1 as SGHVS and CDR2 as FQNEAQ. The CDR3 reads CASSLESSTAAKNIQYF. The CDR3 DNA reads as TGTGCCAGCAGCTTAGAGAGCTCCACTGCAGCCAAAAACATTCAGTACTTC. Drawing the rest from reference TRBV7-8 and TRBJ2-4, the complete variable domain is GAGVSQSPRYKVAKRGQDVALRCDPISGHVSLFWYQQALGQGPEFLTYFQNEAQLDKSGLPSDRFFAERPEGSVSTLKIQRTQQEDSAVYLCASSLESSTAAKNIQYFGAGTRLSVL.

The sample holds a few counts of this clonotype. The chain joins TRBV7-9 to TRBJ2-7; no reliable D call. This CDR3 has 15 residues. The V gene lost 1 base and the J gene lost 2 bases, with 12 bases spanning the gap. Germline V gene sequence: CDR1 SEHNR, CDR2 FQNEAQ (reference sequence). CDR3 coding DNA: TGTGCCAGCAGCTTAGTCCCATCCGGGCCCTACGAGCAGTACTTC. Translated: CASSLVPSGPYEQYF.

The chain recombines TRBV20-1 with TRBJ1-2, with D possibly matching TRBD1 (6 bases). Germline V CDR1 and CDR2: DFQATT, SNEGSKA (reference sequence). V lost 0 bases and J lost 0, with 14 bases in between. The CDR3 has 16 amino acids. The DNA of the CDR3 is TGCAGTGCTAGAGAAAGGGGGGCGAGGACTAACTATGGCTACACCTTC. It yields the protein CSARERGARTNYGYTF.

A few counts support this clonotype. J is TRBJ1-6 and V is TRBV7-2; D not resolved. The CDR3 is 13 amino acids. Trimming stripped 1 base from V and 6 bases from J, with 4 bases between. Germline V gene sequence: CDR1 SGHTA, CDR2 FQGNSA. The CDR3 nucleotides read TGTGCCAGCAGCTTAGACGCTAATTCACCCCTCCACTTT. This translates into CASSLDANSPLHF.

The CDR3, as DNA: TGTGCCACCAGCATGACTGGGCAGCCCCAGCATTTT. This sequence encodes CATSMTGQPQHF. The V gene is TRBV15, the J gene TRBJ1-5; D is uncertain. This CDR3 is built from 12 residues. Trimming took off 4 bases at V and 7 bases at J, with 8 bases between the two ends. The germline CDR1 and CDR2 sequences are LNHNV and YYDKDF (reference sequence).

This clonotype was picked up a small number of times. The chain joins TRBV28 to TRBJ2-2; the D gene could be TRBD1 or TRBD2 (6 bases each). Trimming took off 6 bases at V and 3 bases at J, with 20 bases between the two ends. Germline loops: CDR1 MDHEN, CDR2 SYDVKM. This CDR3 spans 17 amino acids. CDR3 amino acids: CASRMRGARGDTGELFF. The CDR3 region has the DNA TGTGCCAGCAGAATGAGGGGGGCGCGAGGGGACACCGGGGAGCTGTTTTTT.

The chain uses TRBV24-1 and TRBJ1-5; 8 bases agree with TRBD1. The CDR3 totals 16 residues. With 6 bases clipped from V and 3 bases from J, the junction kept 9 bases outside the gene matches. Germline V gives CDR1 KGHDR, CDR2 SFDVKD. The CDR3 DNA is TGTGCCACCAGTTCCAACGACAGGGGCCTCAATCAGCCCCAGCATTTT. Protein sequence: CATSSNDRGLNQPQHF.

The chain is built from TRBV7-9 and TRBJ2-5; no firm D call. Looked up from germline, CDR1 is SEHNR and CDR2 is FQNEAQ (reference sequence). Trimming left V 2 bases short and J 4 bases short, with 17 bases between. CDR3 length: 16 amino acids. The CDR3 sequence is CASSLPEAAVGETQYF. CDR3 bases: TGTGCCAGCAGCTTACCCGAGGCGGCGGTGGGAGAGACCCAGTACTTC.

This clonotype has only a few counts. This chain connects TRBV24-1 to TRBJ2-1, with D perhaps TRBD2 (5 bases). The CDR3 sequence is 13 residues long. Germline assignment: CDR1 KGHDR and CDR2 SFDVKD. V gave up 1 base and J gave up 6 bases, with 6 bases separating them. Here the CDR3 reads CATSDFLANEQFF. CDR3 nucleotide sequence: TGTGCCACCAGTGATTTCCTAGCCAATGAGCAGTTCTTC.

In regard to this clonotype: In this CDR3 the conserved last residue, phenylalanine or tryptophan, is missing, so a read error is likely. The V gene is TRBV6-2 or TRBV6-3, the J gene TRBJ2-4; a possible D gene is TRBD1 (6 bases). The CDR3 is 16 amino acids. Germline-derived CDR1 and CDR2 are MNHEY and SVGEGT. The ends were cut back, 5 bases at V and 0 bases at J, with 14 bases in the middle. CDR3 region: CASSPLSTGAKNIQYL. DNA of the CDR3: TGTGCCAGCAGTCCCCTCTCGACAGGAGCCAAAAACATTCAGTACCTC.

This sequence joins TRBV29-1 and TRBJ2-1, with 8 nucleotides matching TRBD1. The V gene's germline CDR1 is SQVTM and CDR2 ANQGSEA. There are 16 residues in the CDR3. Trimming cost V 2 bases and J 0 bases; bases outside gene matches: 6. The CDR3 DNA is TGCAGCGTTGAACCTGGGACAGGCGACTCCTACAATGAGCAGTTCTTC. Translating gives CSVEPGTGDSYNEQFF.

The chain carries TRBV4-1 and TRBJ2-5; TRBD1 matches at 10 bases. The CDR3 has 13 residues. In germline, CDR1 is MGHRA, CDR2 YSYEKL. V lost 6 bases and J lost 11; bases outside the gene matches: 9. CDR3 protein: CASSSGQGYGQYF. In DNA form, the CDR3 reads TGCGCCAGCAGTTCGGGACAGGGGTACGGGCAGTACTTC.

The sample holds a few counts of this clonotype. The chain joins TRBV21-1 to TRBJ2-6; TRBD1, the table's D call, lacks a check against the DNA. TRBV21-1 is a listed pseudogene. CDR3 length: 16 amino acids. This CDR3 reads CASSRDVPRGANVLTF. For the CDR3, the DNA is TGTGCCAGCAGCCGGGACGTCCCACGGGGGGCCAACGTCCTGACTTTC.

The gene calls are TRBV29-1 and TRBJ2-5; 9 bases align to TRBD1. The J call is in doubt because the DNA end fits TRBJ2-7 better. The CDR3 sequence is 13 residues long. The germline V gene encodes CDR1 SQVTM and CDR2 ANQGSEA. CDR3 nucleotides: TGCAGCGTCACCGGGACAGGGACCTGCGAGCAGTACTTC. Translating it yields CSVTGTGTCEQYF.

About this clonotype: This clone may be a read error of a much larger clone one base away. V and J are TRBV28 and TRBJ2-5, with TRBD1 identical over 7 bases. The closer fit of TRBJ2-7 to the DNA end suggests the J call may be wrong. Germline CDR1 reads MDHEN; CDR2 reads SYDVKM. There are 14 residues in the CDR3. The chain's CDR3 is CASRPDRSSYEQYF. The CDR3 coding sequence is TGTGCCAGCAGGCCGGACAGGAGCTCCTACGAGCAGTACTTC.

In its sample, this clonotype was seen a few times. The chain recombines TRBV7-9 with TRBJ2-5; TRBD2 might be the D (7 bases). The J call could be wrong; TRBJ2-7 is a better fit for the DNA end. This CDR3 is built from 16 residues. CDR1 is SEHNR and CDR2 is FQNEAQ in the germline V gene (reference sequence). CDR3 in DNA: TGTGCCAGCAGCCCCAGGGGCGGGGGTGGACCCTACGAGCAGTACTTC. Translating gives CASSPRGGGGPYEQYF.

CDR3 nucleotide sequence: TGTGCCAGCAGCTTTCGGGTAGCGGGGGGCGAGAGGCAGTTCTTC. This codes for CASSFRVAGGERQFF. The chain recombines TRBV7-8 with TRBJ2-1, with 10 nucleotides matching TRBD2. From germline, CDR1 is SGHVS and CDR2 FQNEAQ. The CDR3 covers 15 residues. The V gene end was trimmed by 3 bases and the J gene end by 12 bases; junction bases not matched to a gene: 11.

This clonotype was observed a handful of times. The CDR3: CASSYSTAGEGETQYF. CDR3 sequence (DNA): TGTGCCAGCAGTTACTCGACAGCTGGGGAAGGAGAGACCCAGTACTTC. The V gene is TRBV6-6, the J gene TRBJ2-5; TRBD1 might be the D (5 bases). CDR1 MNHNY and CDR2 SVGAGI come from the germline V gene (reference sequence). The CDR3 consists of 16 residues. Between the trimmed V and J ends, which lost 0 bases and 4 bases, there was a span of 15 bases.

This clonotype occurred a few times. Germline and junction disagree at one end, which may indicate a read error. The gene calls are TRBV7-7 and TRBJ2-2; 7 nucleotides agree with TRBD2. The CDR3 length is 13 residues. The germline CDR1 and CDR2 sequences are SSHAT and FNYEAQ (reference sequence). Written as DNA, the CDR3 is TGTGCTAGCAGCCCGGGAGGCGGAAGGGAGCTGTTTTTT. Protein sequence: CASSPGGGRELFF. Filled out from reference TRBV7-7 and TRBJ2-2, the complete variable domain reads GAGVSQSPRYKVTKRGQDVTLRCDPISSHATLYWYQQALGQGPEFLTYFNYEAQPDKSGLPSDRFSAERPEGSISTLTIQRTEQRDSAMYRCASSPGGGRELFFGEGSRLTVL.

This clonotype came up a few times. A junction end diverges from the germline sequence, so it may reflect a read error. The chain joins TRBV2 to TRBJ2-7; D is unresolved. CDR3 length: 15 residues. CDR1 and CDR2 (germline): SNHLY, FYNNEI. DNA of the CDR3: TGTGCCAGTAGTGTGGAGAGGATAAAGATCTACGAGCAGTACTTC. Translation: CASSVERIKIYEQYF.

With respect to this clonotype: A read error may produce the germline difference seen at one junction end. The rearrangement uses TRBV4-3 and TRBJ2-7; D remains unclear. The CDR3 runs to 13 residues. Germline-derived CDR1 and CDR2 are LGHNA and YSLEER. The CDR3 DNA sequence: TGCGCCAGCATCCAAATTGGGAACTACGAGCAGTACTTC. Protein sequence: CASIQIGNYEQYF.

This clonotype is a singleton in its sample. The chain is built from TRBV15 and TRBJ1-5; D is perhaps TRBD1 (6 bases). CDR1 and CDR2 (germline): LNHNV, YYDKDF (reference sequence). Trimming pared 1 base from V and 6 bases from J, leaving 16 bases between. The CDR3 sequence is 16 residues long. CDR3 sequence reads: CATSRGAGARGQPQHF. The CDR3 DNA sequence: TGTGCCACCAGCAGAGGAGCGGGGGCAAGAGGTCAGCCCCAGCATTTT. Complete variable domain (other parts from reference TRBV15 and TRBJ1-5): DAMVIQNPRYQVTQFGKPVTLSCSQTLNHNVMYWYQQKSSQAPKLLFHYYDKDFNNEADTPDNFQSRRPNTSFCFLDIRSPGLGDTAMYLCATSRGAGARGQPQHFGDGTRLSIL.

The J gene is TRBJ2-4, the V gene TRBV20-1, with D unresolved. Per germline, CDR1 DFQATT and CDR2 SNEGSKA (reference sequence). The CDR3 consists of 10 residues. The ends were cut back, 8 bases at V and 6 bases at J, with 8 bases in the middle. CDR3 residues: CSFGSNIQYF. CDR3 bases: TGCAGTTTTGGGTCAAACATTCAGTACTTC.

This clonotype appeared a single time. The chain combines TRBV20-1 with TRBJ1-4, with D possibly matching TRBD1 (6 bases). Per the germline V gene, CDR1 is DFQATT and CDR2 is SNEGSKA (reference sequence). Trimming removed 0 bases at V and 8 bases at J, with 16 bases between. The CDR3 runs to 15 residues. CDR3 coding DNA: TGCAGTGCTAGAGATCTAGGGGGGACGTTCGAAAAACTGTTTTTT. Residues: CSARDLGGTFEKLFF.

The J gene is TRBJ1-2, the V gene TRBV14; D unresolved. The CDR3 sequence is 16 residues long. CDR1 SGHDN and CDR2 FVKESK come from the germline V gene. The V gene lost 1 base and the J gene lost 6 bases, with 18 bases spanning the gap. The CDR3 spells CASSQAPGGIWDGYTF. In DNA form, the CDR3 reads TGTGCCAGCAGCCAAGCTCCGGGCGGGATCTGGGATGGCTACACCTTC.

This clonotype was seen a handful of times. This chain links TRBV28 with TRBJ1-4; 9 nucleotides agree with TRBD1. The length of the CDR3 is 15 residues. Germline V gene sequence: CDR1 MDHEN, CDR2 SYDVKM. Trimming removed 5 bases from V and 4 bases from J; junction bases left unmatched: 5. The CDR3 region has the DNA TGTGCCAGCAGTAAAACAGGGGGCGGTAATGAAAAACTGTTTTTT. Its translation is CASSKTGGGNEKLFF.